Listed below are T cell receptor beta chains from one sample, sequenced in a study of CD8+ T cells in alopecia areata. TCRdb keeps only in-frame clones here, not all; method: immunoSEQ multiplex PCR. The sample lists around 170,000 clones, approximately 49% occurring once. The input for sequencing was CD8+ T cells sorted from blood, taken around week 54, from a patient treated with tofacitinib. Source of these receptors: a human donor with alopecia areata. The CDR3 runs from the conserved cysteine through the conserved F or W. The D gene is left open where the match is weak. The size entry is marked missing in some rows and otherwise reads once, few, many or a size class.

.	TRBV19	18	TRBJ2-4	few	TGTGCCAGTAGTACGGGACTCGAACTAGGGCTAGCCAAAAACATTCAGTACTTC	CASSTGLELGLAKNIQYF
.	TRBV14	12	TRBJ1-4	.	TGTGCCAGCAGCCAGGGAAATGAAAAACTGTTTTTT	CASSQGNEKLFF
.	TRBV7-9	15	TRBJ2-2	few	TGTGCCAGCAGCACCCGGGGGGCGCACACCGGGGAGCTGTTTTTT	CASSTRGAHTGELFF
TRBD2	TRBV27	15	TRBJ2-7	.	TGTGCCAGCAGTCCACTAGCGGGGGCGGTTGACGAGCAGTACTTC	CASSPLAGAVDEQYF
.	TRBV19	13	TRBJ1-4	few	TGTGCCAGTAGTATCAGGGGAGGTGAAAAACTGTTTTTT	CASSIRGGEKLFF
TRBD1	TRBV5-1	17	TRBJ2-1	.	TGCGCCAGCAGCACCCGACCCGGGACAGGGGGTGACAATGAGCAGTTCTTC	CASSTRPGTGGDNEQFF
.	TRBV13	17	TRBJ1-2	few	TGTGCCAGCAGCTTACTCGGCTCCGAAGGGAGCTACTATGGCTACACCTTC	CASSLLGSEGSYYGYTF
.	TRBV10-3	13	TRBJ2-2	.	TGTGCCATCAATGCGGGCCAGGACGGGGAGCTGTTTTTT	CAINAGQDGELFF
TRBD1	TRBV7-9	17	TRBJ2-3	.	TGTGCCAGCAGCTTAGCTTGGGACAGGGATGGGAGTGATACGCAGTATTTT	CASSLAWDRDGSDTQYF
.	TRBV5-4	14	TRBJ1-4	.	TGTGCCAGCAGCTTGCAGGGGAAACATGAAAAACTGTTTTTT	CASSLQGKHEKLFF
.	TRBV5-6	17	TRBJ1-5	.	TGTGCCAGCAGCCTGTCGCAGGGATCGGATGGCAATCAGCCCCAGCATTTT	CASSLSQGSDGNQPQHF
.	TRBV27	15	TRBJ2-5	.	TGTGCCAGCAGTTTATCCTGGGACATCCAAGAGACCCAGTACTTC	CASSLSWDIQETQYF
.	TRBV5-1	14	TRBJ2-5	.	TGCGCCAGCAGCTTGGTACGGTACCAAGAGACCCAGTACTTC	CASSLVRYQETQYF
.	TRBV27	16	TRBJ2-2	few	TGTGCCAGCAGTTTGTCGGCGGGGGCCGCCACCGGGGAGCTGTTTTTT	CASSLSAGAATGELFF
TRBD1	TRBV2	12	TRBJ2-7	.	TGTGCCAGCAGGGGACAGTCCTACGAGCAGTACTTC	CASRGQSYEQYF
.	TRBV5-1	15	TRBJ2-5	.	TGCGCCAGCAGCGAAGGGACCGTGAGTGTGGAGACCCAGTACTTC	CASSEGTVSVETQYF
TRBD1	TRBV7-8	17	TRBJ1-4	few	TGTGCCAGCAGCCAACTTTGGCGACAGGGGCCTAATGAAAAACTGTTTTTT	CASSQLWRQGPNEKLFF
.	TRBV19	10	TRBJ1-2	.	TGTGCCAGTAAGGGCTATGGCTACACCTTC	CASKGYGYTF
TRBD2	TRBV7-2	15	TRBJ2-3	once	TGTGCCAGCAGTTCTTTGGGGAGGGTTGCAGATACGCAGTATTTT	CASSSLGRVADTQYF
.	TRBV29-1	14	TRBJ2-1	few	TGCAGCGTTGGACAGTTCAGCTCCTACAATGAGCAGTTCTTC	CSVGQFSSYNEQFF
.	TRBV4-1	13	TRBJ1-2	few	TGCGCCAGCAGCCAAGACAGGGACTATGGCTACACCTTC	CASSQDRDYGYTF
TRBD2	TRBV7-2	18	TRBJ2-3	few	TGTGCCAGCAGCTTAGTGATTAGCGGGGGGGCCGGCACAGATACGCAGTATTTT	CASSLVISGGAGTDTQYF
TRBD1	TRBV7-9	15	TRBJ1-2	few	TGTGCCAGCAGCATCAACAGGGGAGTCGGCTATGGCTACACCTTC	CASSINRGVGYGYTF
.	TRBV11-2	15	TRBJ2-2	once	TGTGCCAGCAGCTTAGGAGTGAGACTGACCGGGGAGCTGTTTTTT	CASSLGVRLTGELFF
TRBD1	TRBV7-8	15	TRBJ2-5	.	TGTGCCAGCAGCCCAGGGGACAGCAGACGAGAGACCCAGTACTTC	CASSPGDSRRETQYF
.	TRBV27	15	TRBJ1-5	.	TGTGCCAGCAGTTTATCGGCGGAGGGTACTTTGACCCAGCATTTT	CASSLSAEGTLTQHF
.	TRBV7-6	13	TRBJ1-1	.	TGTGCCAGCAGCTTAGGTAGGAACACTGAAGCTTTCTTT	CASSLGRNTEAFF
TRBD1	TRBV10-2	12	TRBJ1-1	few	TGCGCCAGCGGGACAGTAAACACTGAAGCTTTCTTT	CASGTVNTEAFF
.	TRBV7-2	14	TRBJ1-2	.	TGTGCCAGCAGCTTTCGGTTTCCATCTGGGGGCTACACCTTC	CASSFRFPSGGYTF
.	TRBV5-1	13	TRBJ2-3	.	TGCGCCAGCAGCCAGGACCCGGCGGATACGCAGTATTTT	CASSQDPADTQYF
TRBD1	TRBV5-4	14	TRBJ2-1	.	TGTGCCAGCAGCTCCGACGACAGGGCCCATGAGCAGTTCTTC	CASSSDDRAHEQFF
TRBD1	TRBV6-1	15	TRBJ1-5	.	TGTGCCAGCAGTGAATGGCAGGGGGCCAATCAGCCCCAGCATTTT	CASSEWQGANQPQHF
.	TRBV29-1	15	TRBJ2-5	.	TGCAGCGTTGAAGATCGGTTGAGGGGCGGCGAGACCCAGTACTTC	CSVEDRLRGGETQYF
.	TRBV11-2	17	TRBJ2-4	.	TGTGCCAGCAGCTTAGTTCCACGACAATCAGCCAAAAACATTCAGTACTTC	CASSLVPRQSAKNIQYF
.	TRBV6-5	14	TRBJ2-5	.	TGTGCCAGCAGTTACCTGACGAACGGGGAGACCCAGTACTTC	CASSYLTNGETQYF
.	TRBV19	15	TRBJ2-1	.	TGTGCCAGTAGCTTTGACGGCGACCCCTACAATGAGCAGTTCTTC	CASSFDGDPYNEQFF
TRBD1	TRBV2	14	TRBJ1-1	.	TGTGCCAGCAGTTCCGGGACAGAGAACACTGAAGCTTTCTTT	CASSSGTENTEAFF
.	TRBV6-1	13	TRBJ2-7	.	TGTGCCAGCAGTCTCGCGGGTGGGTACGAGCAGTACTTC	CASSLAGGYEQYF
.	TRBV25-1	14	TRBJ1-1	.	TGTGCCAGCAGTTTTGGCAGCCCAGGGCGTGAAGCTTTCTTT	CASSFGSPGREAFF